This T cell receptor beta chain was identified during a study of breast tumors, draining lymph nodes, adjacent tissues. This clonotype was recorded many times. Antigen: not known. In TCRdb, the multiplex PCR reads were re-called with MiXCR into one record per CDR3 protein. Among around 300,000 distinct CDR3 sequences, more than 30% were seen once, and the ten largest hold around 1.1%. Study outcomes and limitations: Tumor TCR diversity was below lymph nodes but above nontumor tissue. Tumor T cell lymph node origin was a supported hypothesis, not proven.

This CDR3 has 14 amino acids. Trimming took off 1 base at V and 10 bases at J, with 14 bases between the two ends. Germline V gene sequence: CDR1 DFQATT, CDR2 SNEGSKA (reference sequence). Samples came from axillary lymph nodes draining the breast cancer. Sequencing was performed on axillary lymph node tissue. V gene TRBV20-1 combines with J gene TRBJ1-6; D unclear. The receptor was derived from a female donor with breast cancer. Some clones in this sample may be carry-over from other donors' samples. Written as DNA, the CDR3 is TGCAGTGCTAGAGTTCCTAGTAGAGGGTCACCCCTCCACTTT. This gives the protein CSARVPSRGSPLHF.